Reported below is one T cell receptor (beta chain). This clonotype was observed at least ten times. Its binding antigen is unknown. No much larger clone is present one base from it, and per-base qualities are unavailable. Libraries came from PCR. TCRdb records Illumina HiSeq 2500 as the sequencer. TCR libraries were prepared with molecular barcoding, using unique molecular identifiers to normalize TCRbeta repertoire quantification. TCRdb ran its own pipeline on the public reads, namely fastp trimming at Q25 and MiXCR clone calling, and kept in-frame beta chains. Each entry is one CDR3 protein sequence, shown with its most common DNA and genes. This sample has 240,000 or so distinct CDR3 sequences in its table, and approximately 12% of those were observed once. The ten most abundant clones make up roughly 2.8% of the sample. These data belong to a study of T-cell reconstitution after alpha-beta-depleted transplantation in children listed by TCRdb under 2016. A note on the overall study: Using TCR repertoire profiling, the study followed T-cell immune reconstitution in a quantitative way in children after TCRalphabeta/CD19-depleted allogeneic hematopoietic cell transplantation.

Trimming costs V 4 bases and J 7 bases, and their ends lie 14 bases apart. From the cysteine through the phenylalanine, the CDR3 covers 14 amino acids. The sequence is cut down to CDR3 DNA, 42 bases in frame from base 1. The germline V gene yields SGHRS for CDR1 and YFSETQ for CDR2. The rearranged segments are TRBV5-1 and TRBJ1-4; a tentative D call is TRBD1 (5 bases match). The sequence derives from a human donor who donated a stem cell graft to a child with acute lymphoblastic leukemia. Here the sequenced sample was PBMCs from the stem cell graft donor, taken from the stem cell graft. The DNA reads as follows: TGCGCCAGCAGCCCCGGGACTACGGGTGAAAAACTGTTTTTT. Its amino acids are CASSPGTTGEKLFF. This CDR3, with the reference TRBV5-1 and TRBJ1-4 proteins standing in past its ends, gives the full variable domain KAGVTQTPRYLIKTRGQQVTLSCSPISGHRSVSWYQQTPGQGLQFLFEYFSETQRNKGNFPGRFSGRQFSNSRSEMNVSTLELGDSALYLCASSPGTTGEKLFFGSGTQLSVL.